In its sample, the clone carrying this T cell receptor (beta chain) was seen once. The sample comes from a study of technical replicates of blood from a few donors. Clones were sequenced by immunoSEQ multiplex PCR, and TCRdb holds only the in-frame ones, with some missing. The sample carries approximately 89,000 clones, 90% to 95% recorded once. This clonotype originated in a human donor in good health. Sequenced input: T cells isolated from PBMCs.

CDR3 sequence reads: CASSLRGYGNTIYF. The CDR3 DNA is TGTGCCAGCAGCTTAAGGGGGTACGGAAACACCATATATTTT. The chain carries TRBV13 and TRBJ1-3; D perhaps matches TRBD1 (6 bases). Trimming took off 2 bases at V and 4 bases at J, with 9 bases between the two ends. This CDR3 is 14 amino acids long. The V gene's germline CDR1 is PRHDT and CDR2 FYEKMQ (reference sequence).